These 19 T cell receptor beta chains were sequenced from one sample in a study of CD8 T cells in Susac syndrome. RNA totalling roughly 0.5 to 1 ug underwent reverse transcription with random hexamers. A single record per CDR3 protein comes from TCRdb applying MiXCR to the immunoSEQ multiplex PCR reads. Here the sample spans 95,000 to 150,000 distinct CDR3 sequences, around 94% being singletons. Sequenced input: CD8+ T cells from PBMCs. These receptors came from a human donor with Susac syndrome.

The chain uses TRBV5-6 and TRBJ2-7; a possible D gene is TRBD1 (7 bases). Germline V gene sequence: CDR1 SGHDT, CDR2 YYEEEE. This CDR3 is 14 amino acids long. Trimming stripped 3 bases from V and 0 bases from J, with 10 bases between. The CDR3 DNA follows: TGTGCCAGCAGCTGGGGGGACAGCTCCTACGAGCAGTACTTC. Translation: CASSWGDSSYEQYF.

This sequence joins TRBV12-3 or TRBV12-4 and TRBJ2-2; D is unresolved. V lost 3 bases and J lost 7, with 12 bases in between. This CDR3 contains 14 residues. The CDR3 spells CASSFHQSDGELFF. The CDR3 DNA reads TGTGCCAGCAGTTTTCATCAGAGTGACGGGGAGCTGTTTTTT.

The chain uses TRBV7-9 and TRBJ1-1, with D possibly TRBD1 on 5 matching bases. Per the germline V gene, CDR1 is SEHNR and CDR2 is FQNEAQ (reference sequence). The CDR3 sequence is 14 residues long. V was cut by 5 bases and J by 4 bases, with 14 bases left in between. The CDR3 sequence is CASSPVRGVTEAFF. The CDR3 DNA reads as TGTGCCAGCAGCCCGGTGCGGGGGGTCACTGAAGCTTTCTTT.

The genes are TRBV29-1 and TRBJ1-2, with D possibly being TRBD1 (5 bases). The V gene lost 0 bases and the J gene lost 6 bases, with 8 bases spanning the gap. The CDR3 is 12 residues long. Germline assignment: CDR1 SQVTM and CDR2 ANQGSEA. The CDR3 coding sequence is TGCAGCGTTGAAGATCAGGGAGATGGCTACACCTTC. Protein sequence: CSVEDQGDGYTF.

This sequence joins TRBV4-1 and TRBJ1-5; maybe TRBD1 (6 bases). The V and J ends lost 0 bases and 4 bases respectively, with 10 bases between them. The germline CDR1 and CDR2 sequences are MGHRA and YSYEKL. This CDR3 is 15 amino acids long. The CDR3 sequence: CASSQEGQKNQPQHF. CDR3 sequence (DNA): TGCGCCAGCAGCCAAGAAGGACAGAAAAATCAGCCCCAGCATTTT.

Written as DNA, the CDR3 is TGTGCCAGCAGTTACGTAGCCTACGAGCAGTACTTC. Amino acid sequence: CASSYVAYEQYF. V is TRBV6-6 and J is TRBJ2-7; D is unresolved. Trimming removed 2 bases from V and 2 bases from J, with 4 bases in between. CDR3 length equals 12 residues. Germline lookup yields CDR1 MNHNY and CDR2 SVGAGI (reference sequence).

A remark on this clonotype: Because the CDR3's place on the DNA is in doubt, the DNA is left out and the CDR3 is given as listed by TCRdb. This chain uses TRBV28 with TRBJ2-4; the tabulated D call, TRBD1, remains unverified against the DNA. From germline, CDR1 is MDHEN and CDR2 SYDVKM. Including both end residues, the CDR3 is 14 amino acids long. CDR3 in amino acids: CASSSSGAGNIQYF.

The J gene is TRBJ1-1, the V gene TRBV7-9; D gene unclear. Per the germline V gene, CDR1 is SEHNR and CDR2 is FQNEAQ (reference sequence). V was cut by 11 bases and J by 0 bases, with 10 bases left in between. CDR3 length equals 12 residues. CDR3 loop: CAGRQLNTEAFF. In DNA form, the CDR3 reads TGTGCCGGGAGGCAGTTGAACACTGAAGCTTTCTTT.

V usage is TRBV4-1 and J usage is TRBJ1-5, with no clear D. Germline V gene data show CDR1 as MGHRA and CDR2 as YSYEKL. The CDR3 spans 17 residues. Trimming pared 1 base from V and 7 bases from J, leaving 20 bases between. CDR3 DNA: TGCGCCAGCAGCCAAGGTAGTGGAGGGCCGATGGCCCAGCCCCAGCATTTT. Amino acids: CASSQGSGGPMAQPQHF.

This clonotype was detected once. The chain uses TRBV20-1 and TRBJ2-2, with TRBD2 identical over 11 bases. Unmatched junction bases numbered 7, after V lost 5 bases and J lost 5 bases. In germline, CDR1 is DFQATT, CDR2 SNEGSKA (reference sequence). This CDR3 is built from 15 residues. CDR3 in amino acids: CSAGSGTSGTGELFF. The CDR3 DNA follows: TGCAGTGCTGGCTCCGGGACTAGCGGTACCGGGGAGCTGTTTTTT.

This chain connects TRBV12-3 or TRBV12-4 to TRBJ2-2; D is undetermined. The CDR3 loop spans 13 amino acids. With 6 bases removed from V and 0 bases from J, the gap between germline ends came to 5 bases. Here the CDR3 DNA reads TGTGCCAGCAGGACCCCGAACACCGGGGAGCTGTTTTTT. This sequence encodes CASRTPNTGELFF.

The gene calls are TRBV5-6 and TRBJ2-1, with 9 bases lining up with TRBD2. Germline-derived CDR1 and CDR2 are SGHDT and YYEEEE. Trimming took 0 bases from V and 7 from J; bases not matched to a gene: 2. This CDR3 is built from 14 residues. The CDR3 bases are TGTGCCAGCAGCTTGGAGGCGGGGGGGAATGAGCAGTTCTTC. Its translation is CASSLEAGGNEQFF.

The V gene is TRBV19, the J gene TRBJ1-2; D might be TRBD1 (6 bases). This CDR3 spans 14 amino acids. The ends were cut back, 9 bases at V and 2 bases at J, with 16 bases in the middle. Per germline, CDR1 LNHDA and CDR2 SQIVND (reference sequence). The CDR3 nucleotides read TGTGCCAGCGTGCACAGGGAATTGAACTATGGCTACACCTTC. It yields the protein CASVHRELNYGYTF. Full variable domain (outside the CDR3, taken from reference TRBV19 and TRBJ1-2): DGGITQSPKYLFRKEGQNVTLSCEQNLNHDAMYWYRQDPGQGLRLIYYSQIVNDFQKGDIAEGYSVSREKKESFPLTVTSAQKNPTAFYLCASVHRELNYGYTFGSGTRLTVV.

The CDR3 loop reads CASSMGNEQFF. The CDR3 nucleotides are TGTGCCAGCAGCATGGGTAATGAGCAGTTCTTC. The chain uses TRBV5-4 and TRBJ2-1, with D uncertain. There are 11 residues in the CDR3. CDR1 is SGHNT, CDR2 YYREEE, per germline (reference sequence). Trimming cost V 4 bases and J 7 bases, with 6 bases left between them.

The J gene is TRBJ2-1, the V gene TRBV27; 8 nucleotides agree with TRBD2. J gave up 13 bases and V 8 bases, and 7 bases lay outside the gene matches. There are 11 residues in the CDR3. Germline-derived CDR1 and CDR2 are MNHEY and SMNVEV (reference sequence). The CDR3 loop is CASYLAGQQFF. CDR3 nucleotide sequence: TGTGCCAGCTACCTAGCGGGCCAACAGTTCTTC.

This chain uses TRBV30 with TRBJ1-1; D unclear. The V end was cut by 5 bases, the J end by 3 bases, with 7 bases between. CDR3 length equals 11 residues. Per the germline V gene, CDR1 is GTSNPN and CDR2 is SVGIG (reference sequence). The CDR3, as DNA: TGTGCCTGGTGGGCGTACACTGAAGCTTTCTTT. This encodes CAWWAYTEAFF.

V is TRBV4-1 and J is TRBJ2-7; D is possibly TRBD2 (6 bases). V was cut by 0 bases and J by 0 bases, with 9 bases left in between. Germline CDR1 reads MGHRA; CDR2 reads YSYEKL. This CDR3 has 15 amino acids. CDR3 residues: CASSQEGTASYEQYF. DNA for the CDR3: TGCGCCAGCAGCCAAGAGGGGACTGCCTCCTACGAGCAGTACTTC.

The CDR3, as DNA: TGTGCCAGCACTATCCCACAGTTGGAGGTTGAAAAACTGTTTTTT. It yields the protein CASTIPQLEVEKLFF. The rearrangement joins TRBV12-3 or TRBV12-4 to TRBJ1-4; D not certain. This CDR3 contains 15 residues. The V end lost 7 bases, the J end lost 7 bases, and 19 bases lay between the germline ends.

The gene calls are TRBV3-1 and TRBJ2-7, with TRBD1 identical over 10 bases. CDR1 is LGHDT and CDR2 is YNNKEL in the germline V gene (reference sequence). The CDR3 length is 15 residues. V was clipped by 4 bases and J by 3 bases; unmatched bases: 6. The CDR3 DNA follows: TGTGCCAGCAGCCCCCGGGACAGGGGATACTACGAGCAGTACTTC. It translates to CASSPRDRGYYEQYF.